Given below is one T cell receptor (beta chain) in context. What this receptor recognizes is not known. No much larger clone exists at a distance of one base, and base qualities are not known. The sample is drawn from a study of T-cell memory formation after mild COVID-19 (dated by TCRdb to about 2021). About the study as a whole: Most TCR sequence clusters were specific to one of the two donors. T-cell clones expanding and contracting after mild COVID-19 in two donors were tracked by longitudinal TCRalpha and TCRbeta repertoire sequencing. Two young, previously healthy adult volunteers, one female and one male, were included in the cohort. Here is what the overall study found, with its caveats: Contracting CD4+ clones turned up mainly in the CM and EM memory subsets, whereas EMRA was where CD8+ clones were enriched. Some responding clones were found in pre-infection memory, which suggests that pre-existing cross-reactive memory T cells took part in the SARS-CoV-2 response. Balanced CD4/CD8 phenotypes were observed for clones contracting from day 15 to 85, whereas a bias towards CD4+ was observed for a second wave of clones expanding from day 15 to 37. SARS-CoV-2 specificity was not confirmed for the second-wave clones peaking on day 37. The study included only two mild cases, and larger cohorts that include severe cases with pre-infection samples were judged to be necessary.

V sheds 0 bases and J sheds 0 bases, leaving 4 bases between their ends. Sequences LGHDT (CDR1) and YNNKEL (CDR2) are obtained from the germline V gene (reference sequence). The CDR3 sequence holds 14 residues, the cysteine and phenylalanine included. Only the CDR3 DNA stays, 42 bases, in frame from base 1. Sequenced using an Illumina NovaSeq 6000. cDNA libraries for TCRalpha and TCRbeta were prepared by 5'RACE using constant-segment primers, with sample barcodes and unique molecular identifiers added. Trizol reagent was used to extract RNA from every sample. Amplification of the libraries took two PCR steps, and the second step added a second sample barcode plus Illumina TruSeq adapters. Sequencing of libraries was performed on an Illumina NovaSeq with 2 x 150 bp paired-end reads. Per the original workflow: The reads were demultiplexed and collapsed into UMI-guided consensus sequences using migec v1.2.7. With mixcr v2.1.11, UMI consensuses were aligned to TRA and TRB V and J templates and assembled into clonotypes. A clonotype was counted as expanded or contracted only if both edgeR and NoisET called the change significant, with noise models trained on biological replicates. For edgeR calls, a false discovery rate-adjusted p below 0.01 and a log2 fold-change threshold of 1 were applied. PCA with hierarchical clustering of max-normalized trajectories of the 1000 most abundant clonotypes was used as exploratory dynamics analysis. Each responding clone was given a CD4 or CD8 phenotype based on the CD4+ and CD8+ repertoires, which had been sequenced separately. TCRdb took the public reads, trimmed them with fastp at Q25, ran MiXCR for clone calling and kept in-frame beta chains. Duplicate CDR3 protein sequences are folded into a single record with the most common DNA and genes. The V and J calls were determined by TCRdb, not by the authors. A total of 470,000 or so distinct CDR3 sequences appear in this sample, roughly 20% of them only once. About 12% of the sample is held by the ten biggest clonotypes.

Ficoll-Paque density gradient centrifugation was the method used to isolate PBMCs. The receptor was derived from an adult woman who had mild COVID-19 (a few samples of this study predate the infection). The sample titles of this study are shuffled in the database, so cell type and time point are left out; the donor was told from shared clones. The chain couples TRBV3-1 to TRBJ2-3; the D gene remains uncertain. Sample: PBMCs or a T cell subset sorted from them (not recorded which). CDR3 sequence: CASSQETSTDTQYF. The nucleotides read TGTGCCAGCAGCCAAGAAACTAGCACAGATACGCAGTATTTT.